This T cell receptor beta chain was sequenced for a study of beta chain features in type 1 diabetes. The whole isolated RNA underwent reverse transcription, so sequencing captured expressed TCRB transcripts. The table came from immunoSEQ multiplex PCR; TCRdb's copy has only in-frame clones and leaves some out. The sample holds around 100,000 clones, roughly 28% seen once. With regard to this clone: Its matching antigen is unknown.

The junction had 8 bases not matched to a gene; V was cut back by 4 bases and J by 4 bases. CDR1 and CDR2 from the germline V gene are MNHNS and SASEGT. The CDR3 consists of 15 residues. Overall study results and limits: Moderate but significant shortening of TCRB CDR3s was recorded in all four CD4+ subsets from Type 1 diabetes patients.

Sequences were obtained from central memory CD4+ T cells from blood. V is TRBV6-1 and J is TRBJ2-3; 7 bases agree with TRBD1. This TCR derives from a woman aged 18 to 35 with type 1 diabetes. The CDR3 DNA reads as TGTGCCAGCAGTGCCAGACAGGGATCTGCAGATACGCAGTATTTT. Translation: CASSARQGSADTQYF.